A selection of T cell receptor beta chains follows, all from one sample in a study of technical replicates of blood from a handful of donors. Sequenced by immunoSEQ multiplex PCR; TCRdb stores in-frame clones only, minus some. The sample lists about 90,000 clones, around 90% occurring once. The sample taken for sequencing was T cells isolated from PBMCs. The receptors were sampled from a human donor in good health. Each CDR3 is given with its conserved first and last residue. A D gene is named only where the DNA matches it firmly. Size is omitted from some rows. Given values are once, few, many or a class for expanded clones.

>-|TRBJ1-2|TRBV13|-
TGTGCCAGCAGCTCGTGGGACATGGGGGATGGCTACACCTTC
CASSSWDMGDGYTF
>-|TRBJ2-1|TRBV19|-
TGTGCCAGTAGGGCCCCCGACAGCTACTACAATGAGCAGTTCTTC
CASRAPDSYYNEQFF
>once|TRBJ2-1|TRBV10-2|-
TGCGCCAGCATTGAACCCTATGATTTGAATGAGCAGTTCTTC
CASIEPYDLNEQFF
>-|TRBJ1-3|TRBV30|TRBD1
TGTGCCTGGAGTTCCGGGACAGGGGAAAACACCATATATTTT
CAWSSGTGENTIYF
>-|TRBJ2-7|TRBV28|TRBD2
TGTGCCAGCAGTTTCGGGCGGCGGGGGAGCTCCTACGAGCAGTACTTC
CASSFGRRGSSYEQYF
>-|TRBJ2-2|TRBV27|TRBD1
TGTGCCAGCAGTCTAAACAGGGGGCCGGACACCGGGGAGCTGTTTTTT
CASSLNRGPDTGELFF
>-|TRBJ1-5|TRBV11-2|-
TGTGCCAGCAGCTTAGGTACAGGTCGGGGCAATCAGCCCCAGCATTTT
CASSLGTGRGNQPQHF
>once|TRBJ2-7|TRBV4-1|-
TGCGCCAGCAGCCAAGAGGCTCCGCGGGCATACGAGCAGTACTTC
CASSQEAPRAYEQYF
>-|TRBJ2-1|TRBV9|TRBD2
TGTGCCAGCAGCGTACCCCCCGGGGGGGGAAACAATGAGCAGTTCTTC
CASSVPPGGGNNEQFF
>-|TRBJ1-5|TRBV28|-
TGTGCCAGCAGTTTATGGGACGGGGATAAGCCCCAGCATTTT
CASSLWDGDKPQHF
>-|TRBJ2-2|TRBV19|TRBD1
TGTGCCAGTAGTATAGTTTTGGGCAGGGGGATGGTCGGGGAGCTGTTTTTT
CASSIVLGRGMVGELFF
>-|TRBJ1-2|TRBV20-1|-
TGCAGTGCTAGAGATAACAGGGGCTACACCTTC
CSARDNRGYTF
>-|TRBJ2-4|TRBV4-1|TRBD2
TGCGCCAGCAGCCAAGAAAGACTAGCGGGAGAAGTTTACATTCAGTACTTC
CASSQERLAGEVYIQYF
>-|TRBJ2-2|TRBV7-8|TRBD2
TGTGCCAGCAGCTTCTTATCGGGAGGGCCAGGTGGGGAGCTGTTTTTT
CASSFLSGGPGGELFF
>-|TRBJ1-2|TRBV14|-
TGTGCCAGCAGCCAAGACGGGTCCCCGTACTATGGCTACACCTTC
CASSQDGSPYYGYTF
>-|TRBJ2-1|TRBV5-6|-
TGTGCCAGCAGCTTTAAGCGACAGTCATCCTACAATGAGCAGTTCTTC
CASSFKRQSSYNEQFF
>once|TRBJ2-7|TRBV9|-
TGTGCCAGCAGCGTCACAATAGGGGGGGTCGACTACGAGCAGTACTTC
CASSVTIGGVDYEQYF
>-|TRBJ2-1|TRBV27|TRBD1
TGTGCCAGCAGTGATCTGCCGGGACAGGGATCCAATGAGCAGTTCTTC
CASSDLPGQGSNEQFF
>-|TRBJ1-5|TRBV11-2|TRBD1
TGTGCCAGCAGCTTATCAGGGTCAGGGGGCGACCAGCCCCAGCATTTT
CASSLSGSGGDQPQHF
>-|TRBJ1-5|TRBV7-8|-
TGTGCCAGCAGCTTACTATTCGGGGGTGGCAATCAGCCCCAGCATTTT
CASSLLFGGGNQPQHF
>-|TRBJ1-6|TRBV7-6|-
TGTGCCAGCAGCTTAGATTTTCTTTCACCCCTCCACTTT
CASSLDFLSPLHF
>-|TRBJ1-1|TRBV18|TRBD1
TGTGCCAGCTCACGGATAGAGGCGACAGGGGGTGGGAATGAAGCTTTCTTT
CASSRIEATGGGNEAFF
>-|TRBJ2-1|TRBV2|-
TGTGCCAGCAGTGATGACAGATACAATGAGCAGTTCTTC
CASSDDRYNEQFF
>-|TRBJ1-2|TRBV2|-
TGTGCCAGCAGTGAAGGGTCAACCTGGGGCGCGAACTATGGCTACACCTTC
CASSEGSTWGANYGYTF
>-|TRBJ1-4|TRBV30|TRBD1
TGTGCCTGGAGAACGGGACAGGGACCTAATGAAAAACTGTTTTTT
CAWRTGQGPNEKLFF
>-|TRBJ2-7|TRBV11-2|-
TGTGCCAGCAGCCTGAACAGCTACGAGCAGTACTTC
CASSLNSYEQYF
>few|TRBJ2-3|TRBV6-4|TRBD2
TGTGCCAGCAGTGACCGGGGGGAAACAGATACGCAGTATTTT
CASSDRGETDTQYF
>-|TRBJ2-5|TRBV27|TRBD2
TGTGCCAGCAGTTTACGGTCGGGAGGGGGAGGAGAGACCCAGTACTTC
CASSLRSGGGGETQYF
>-|TRBJ1-2|TRBV5-1|TRBD1
TGCGCCAGCAGCTTGAACGGGGGACAGGGGGCATCTAACTATGGCTACACCTTC
CASSLNGGQGASNYGYTF
>-|TRBJ2-2|TRBV5-1|TRBD2
TGCGCCAGCAGCTTAGCCCTTGTGGCTAGCGGGCCTGGGGAGCTGTTTTTT
CASSLALVASGPGELFF
>-|TRBJ2-1|TRBV9|TRBD2
TGTGCCAGCAGCGTAGGTTTGACTAGCGGGGACAATGAGCAGTTCTTC
CASSVGLTSGDNEQFF
>-|TRBJ1-3|TRBV18|-
TGTGCCAGCTCACCAACGACTAGCTCTGGAAACACCATATATTTT
CASSPTTSSGNTIYF
>-|TRBJ1-2|TRBV7-2|TRBD1
TGTGCCAGCAGCCCATGGACAGGGGGCCGGTATGGCTACACCTTC
CASSPWTGGRYGYTF
>-|TRBJ2-1|TRBV10-1|TRBD2
TGCGCCAGCAGTGAGTTTGCCGGGACTAGCGGGAGGGTTGGCAATGAGCAGTTCTTC
CASSEFAGTSGRVGNEQFF
>-|TRBJ1-3|TRBV5-1|TRBD1
TGCGCCAGCAGCTGGAAGGGACAGGCTGGAAACACCATATATTTT
CASSWKGQAGNTIYF
>-|TRBJ2-3|TRBV25-1|-
TGTGCCAGCAGTCCGCCAGGGGGCACAGATACGCAGTATTTT
CASSPPGGTDTQYF
>-|TRBJ1-1|TRBV5-1|TRBD1
TGCGCCAGCAGCTACGGGACAGCTATGAACACTGAAGCTTTCTTT
CASSYGTAMNTEAFF
>-|TRBJ2-5|TRBV6-5|-
TGTGCCAGCAGTCTCAGGGGCCAAGAGACCCAGTACTTC
CASSLRGQETQYF
>-|TRBJ2-1|TRBV4-1|TRBD2
TGCGCCAGCAGCCAAGCGGGACTAGCGGGAGTAGGGGAGCAGTTCTTC
CASSQAGLAGVGEQFF
>-|TRBJ2-3|TRBV7-9|-
TGTGCCAGCAGCTCTAGGACTATGCCAGATACGCAGTATTTT
CASSSRTMPDTQYF
>-|TRBJ2-6|TRBV5-1|-
TGCGCCAGCAGCTTGGAAGGGGGTATGAAAACTGGGGCCAACGTCCTGACTTTC
CASSLEGGMKTGANVLTF
>-|TRBJ2-5|TRBV2|TRBD2
TGTGCCAGCTCTGGGCTAGCGGGGACTGGAGCAAAGACCCAGTACTTC
CASSGLAGTGAKTQYF
>-|TRBJ1-5|TRBV15|TRBD1
TGTGCCTCCCAGGACAGGAGCAATCAGCCCCAGCATTTT
CASQDRSNQPQHF
>-|TRBJ2-1|TRBV27|-
TGTGCCAGCACTGTAGGGGGAGAGCAGTTCTTC
CASTVGGEQFF
>-|TRBJ1-6|TRBV6-5|-
TGTGCCAGCAGACCTAACACAGGTCCACCCCTCCACTTT
CASRPNTGPPLHF
>-|TRBJ2-2|TRBV16|-
TGTGCCAGCAGCCATGTAACTGACGGGGTGGGGGGTTGCACCGGGGAGCTGTTTTTT
CASSHVTDGVGGCTGELFF
>-|TRBJ2-2|TRBV27|-
TGTGCCAGCCGGGTAATGGGGAACACCGGGGAGCTGTTTTTT
CASRVMGNTGELFF
>-|TRBJ1-5|TRBV7-2|-
TGTGCCAGCAGCTTAAACAACAATCAGCCCCAGCATTTT
CASSLNNNQPQHF
>-|TRBJ1-2|TRBV27|-
TGTGCCAGCAGTTTAGGAGGCACACAGGGAAGATGGGACTATGGCTACACCTTC
CASSLGGTQGRWDYGYTF
>-|TRBJ2-1|TRBV14|TRBD2
TGTGCCAGCAGCCAAGCATCGGGACTAGCGGGAGTCGATGAGCAGTTCTTC
CASSQASGLAGVDEQFF
>-|TRBJ2-1|TRBV11-3|-
TGTGCCAGCAGCCTCGATCGCAGCGATGAGCAGTTCTTC
CASSLDRSDEQFF
>once|TRBJ2-2|TRBV11-1|TRBD1
TGTGCCAGCAGCTTGCAGGGGGCGAACACCGGGGAGCTGTTTTTT
CASSLQGANTGELFF
>-|TRBJ1-4|TRBV19|TRBD1
TGTGCCAGTAGTGTCGTCCGGGACAGGGCATATGAAAAACTGTTTTTT
CASSVVRDRAYEKLFF
>-|TRBJ2-2|TRBV10-1|TRBD2
TGCGCCAGCAGTGTCGGGACTAGCGGGTTGAACACCGGGGAGCTGTTTTTT
CASSVGTSGLNTGELFF
>-|TRBJ1-4|TRBV15|-
TGTGCCACCAGCATCGCACGGGCTAATGAAAAACTGTTTTTT
CATSIARANEKLFF
>-|TRBJ1-6|TRBV30|TRBD1
TGTGCCTGGAGTGCGGACAGGGGGCTGGTTTCACCCCTCCACTTT
CAWSADRGLVSPLHF
>-|TRBJ1-2|TRBV5-1|-
TGCGCCAGCAGCTTGTCGGTCGGGGCTAACTATGGCTACACCTTC
CASSLSVGANYGYTF